Listed here are 29 T cell receptor beta chains from one sample, sequenced in a study of T-cell reconstitution after alpha-beta-depleted transplantation in children. During its preparation, the TCRbeta library received unique molecular identifiers. TCRdb ran MiXCR on the PCR reads and lists one entry per CDR3 protein. The repertoire includes around 580,000 distinct CDR3 sequences, 25% to 30% of them detected once, and about a third sits in the top ten. This sample comprised PBMCs, obtained before TCRalphabeta/CD19-depleted stem cell transplant. These receptor sequences come from a boy younger than two with Wiskott-Aldrich syndrome, due to receive a stem cell transplant.

V is TRBV7-7 and J is TRBJ2-5; 8 bases are a match to TRBD1. V shed 5 bases, J shed 7 bases, and the junction held 6 bases outside the gene matches. The CDR3 runs to 13 residues. Germline CDR1 reads SSHAT; CDR2 reads FNYEAQ (reference sequence). The CDR3 DNA is TGTGCCAGCAGCCAGGACAGGGATGGGACCCAGTACTTC. Translating gives CASSQDRDGTQYF.

This chain uses TRBV5-1 with TRBJ2-1; TRBD2 agrees at 7 bases. In germline, CDR1 is SGHRS, CDR2 YFSETQ. V lost 1 base, J lost 5 bases, and 6 bases stayed unmatched. The CDR3 consists of 15 residues. The CDR3 region has the DNA TGCGCCAGCAGCTTGTGGGGGGGGACTAACAATGAGCAGTTCTTC. Amino acids: CASSLWGGTNNEQFF.

CDR3 amino acids: CAIGTLQETQYF. The CDR3 DNA follows: TGTGCCATAGGGACTCTCCAAGAGACCCAGTACTTC. J is TRBJ2-5 and V is TRBV10-3, with TRBD2 as a possible D gene (6 bases). Germline CDR1 ENHRY, CDR2 SYGVKD. The germline V and J ends were trimmed by 9 bases and 1 base, with 9 bases remaining between them. This CDR3 region has 12 residues.

This rearrangement joins TRBV2 to TRBJ2-5, with TRBD2 matching 7 bases. Germline CDR1 is SNHLY and CDR2 is FYNNEI. The CDR3 covers 16 residues. With V trimmed by 1 base and J by 3 bases, 8 bases remained unmatched. CDR3 sequence (DNA): TGTGCCAGCAGTGAAGAGACTGCTAGCGGAGAAGAGACCCAGTACTTC. Amino acid sequence: CASSEETASGEETQYF.

This clonotype was seen repeatedly, ten times or more. An end of the junction differs from the germline gene, which may be a read error. The rearrangement joins TRBV5-1 to TRBJ2-7, with D unresolved. The V gene's germline CDR1 is SGHRS and CDR2 YFSETQ. CDR3 length: 14 residues. The CDR3 nucleotides are TGTGCCAGCAGCTTGTCCGGGCAGTCCTACGAGCAGTACTTC. Translated, it gives CASSLSGQSYEQYF.

In this sample, this clonotype turned up a few times. The J gene is TRBJ1-6, the V gene TRBV9; D is undetermined. The CDR3 extends over 16 amino acids. The V and J ends lost 5 bases and 0 bases respectively, with 12 bases between them. Germline V gives CDR1 SGDLS, CDR2 YYNGEE. The CDR3 nucleotides read TGTGCCAGCAGTCGTCAGGAGAGCTCCTATAATTCACCCCTCCACTTT. This encodes CASSRQESSYNSPLHF.

This clonotype has a handful of counts. In DNA, the CDR3 is TGTGCCAGCAGCTCCTTACAGGGGGACGAGCAGTACTTC. Its translation is CASSSLQGDEQYF. J is TRBJ2-7 and V is TRBV7-8; 8 nucleotides match TRBD1. This CDR3 has 13 residues. Germline CDR1 is SGHVS and CDR2 is FQNEAQ. V lost 4 bases to trimming and J lost 5 bases; unmatched junction nucleotides: 4.

The chain uses TRBV18 and TRBJ2-1; D may be TRBD1 or TRBD2 (5 bases each). Germline values: CDR1 KGHSH, CDR2 LQKENI. The CDR3 covers 13 residues. V was pared by 3 bases and J by 7 bases, with 10 bases between. CDR3 in amino acids: CASSPSWGNEQFF. DNA for the CDR3: TGTGCCAGCTCACCCTCGTGGGGGAATGAGCAGTTCTTC.

The chain carries TRBV7-9 and TRBJ2-1; D gene unclear. V lost 5 bases and J lost 7, with 9 bases in between. This CDR3 has 12 residues. Germline-derived CDR1 and CDR2 are SEHNR and FQNEAQ (reference sequence). The CDR3 reads CASSPAPNEQFF. In DNA form, the CDR3 reads TGTGCCAGCAGCCCCGCCCCGAATGAGCAGTTCTTC.

This CDR3 is CATSSGLAGSTDTQYF. The CDR3 bases are TGTGCCACCAGCAGTGGACTAGCGGGGAGCACAGATACGCAGTATTTT. The chain links TRBV15 to TRBJ2-3; TRBD2 agrees at 12 bases. Germline V lookup: CDR1 LNHNV, CDR2 YYDKDF (reference sequence). The CDR3 covers 16 residues. Unmatched junction bases numbered 1, after V lost 3 bases and J lost 0 bases.

This clonotype appeared a few times. The genes are TRBV3-1 and TRBJ2-3; D remains ambiguous. Per the germline V gene, CDR1 is LGHDT and CDR2 is YNNKEL (reference sequence). Trimming took off 0 bases at V and 1 base at J, with 2 bases between the two ends. This CDR3 is built from 13 residues. The CDR3 protein is CASSQEGTDTQYF. CDR3 DNA: TGTGCCAGCAGCCAAGAGGGCACAGATACGCAGTATTTT.

The rearrangement uses TRBV12-3 or TRBV12-4 and TRBJ1-5; D unclear. Trimming removed 6 bases from V and 5 bases from J, with 8 bases in between. This CDR3 is built from 12 residues. The CDR3 spells CASSGSDQPQHF. The CDR3 nucleotides read TGTGCCAGCAGCGGGAGTGATCAGCCCCAGCATTTT.

The rearrangement uses TRBV7-2 and TRBJ2-5; 13 bases are a match to TRBD2. This CDR3 has 17 residues. The V and J ends lost 5 bases and 9 bases, in that order; junction bases with no gene match: 15. CDR1 is SGHTA, CDR2 FQGNSA, per germline. CDR3 nucleotide sequence: TGTACCAGCAGCCTAAGACTAGCGGGAGGTCCCTTACTGGCCCAGTACTTC. As protein: CTSSLRLAGGPLLAQYF.

This clonotype was counted between two and nine times. The chain employs TRBV12-3 or TRBV12-4 and TRBJ1-6; D is uncertain. This CDR3 is 13 amino acids long. Trimming pared 6 bases from V and 7 bases from J, leaving 10 bases between. DNA for the CDR3: TGTGCCAGCAGCCCAACCGCCAATTCACCCCTCCACTTT. As protein: CASSPTANSPLHF.

The chain joins TRBV3-1 to TRBJ2-7; D remains ambiguous. Germline V CDR1 and CDR2: LGHDT, YNNKEL (reference sequence). This CDR3 is built from 14 residues. Trimming took 2 bases from V and 5 from J, leaving 13 bases between them. The CDR3 nucleotides read TGTGCCAGCAGCCAATCCGTGAGGAGCGACGAGCAGTACTTC. Its protein is CASSQSVRSDEQYF.

V is TRBV7-3 and J is TRBJ2-5; no reliable D call. Germline CDR1 and CDR2: SGHTA and FQGTGA. V gave up 5 bases and J gave up 4 bases, with 11 bases separating them. The CDR3 has 13 amino acids. Written as DNA, the CDR3 is TGTGCCAGCAGCGAACAAAACGCAGAGACCCAGTACTTC. Amino acid sequence: CASSEQNAETQYF. Drawing the rest from reference TRBV7-3 and TRBJ2-5, the complete variable domain is GAGVSQTPSNKVTEKGKYVELRCDPISGHTALYWYRQSLGQGPEFLIYFQGTGAADDSGLPNDRFFAVRPEGSVSTLKIQRTERGDSAVYLCASSEQNAETQYFGPGTRLLVL.

This clonotype occurred a few times. The genes are TRBV10-3 and TRBJ2-3; tentatively, D is TRBD2 (6 bases). There are 17 residues in the CDR3. CDR1 is ENHRY, CDR2 SYGVKD, per germline. Trimming removed 10 bases from V and 0 bases from J, with 23 bases in between. The CDR3 sequence is CATTLRLALTSTDTQYF. CDR3 DNA sequence: TGTGCCACGACCCTCCGTCTAGCGTTGACTAGCACAGATACGCAGTATTTT.

The chain has TRBV20-1 and TRBJ2-1, with D tentatively TRBD1 (6 bases). The CDR3 spans 13 residues. The germline gives CDR1 DFQATT, CDR2 SNEGSKA (reference sequence). V lost 3 bases and J lost 7, with 13 bases in between. This CDR3 reads CSASWGLWNEQFF. The DNA for the CDR3 is TGCAGTGCTAGTTGGGGGCTATGGAATGAGCAGTTCTTC.

Concerning this clonotype itself: The CDR3 ends on some other residue instead of the conserved phenylalanine or tryptophan, so this is likely a read error. CDR3 nucleotides: TGTGCCACCAGTGATTTCGGGACTAGCGGGATCTATGAGCAGTTCATC. As protein: CATSDFGTSGIYEQFI. The rearrangement joins TRBV24-1 to TRBJ2-1, with 13 positions matching TRBD2. J gave up 8 bases and V 1 base, and 4 bases lay outside the gene matches. CDR3 length equals 16 residues. Germline-derived CDR1 and CDR2 are KGHDR and SFDVKD.

The chain couples TRBV20-1 to TRBJ2-5; D may be TRBD1 (6 bases). CDR1 is DFQATT, CDR2 SNEGSKA, per germline (reference sequence). The V end lost 6 bases, the J end lost 2 bases, and 10 bases lay between the germline ends. The CDR3 is 12 amino acids. This CDR3 is CSAGTKQETQYF. The CDR3 DNA sequence: TGCAGTGCAGGGACAAAACAAGAGACCCAGTACTTC.

V usage is TRBV5-6 and J usage is TRBJ2-3; D is possibly TRBD2 (5 bases). The CDR3 contains 14 residues. V was shortened by 3 bases and J by 6 bases, with 14 bases between the two germline ends. Per the germline V gene, CDR1 is SGHDT and CDR2 is YYEEEE. CDR3 in DNA: TGTGCCAGCAGCTCGGGAAGGCGCCTGGATACGCAGTATTTT. Protein product: CASSSGRRLDTQYF.

The chain recombines TRBV5-1 with TRBJ2-1; either TRBD1 or TRBD2 may supply D (5 bases each). The germline V gene has CDR1 SGHRS and CDR2 YFSETQ. The CDR3 spans 15 residues. V lost 4 bases and J 6 bases, leaving 17 bases between the germline ends. As DNA, the CDR3 is TGCGCCAGCAGCCCTGGGCTGGGGGTGAGCAATGAGCAGTTCTTC. Its protein product is CASSPGLGVSNEQFF.

This clonotype showed up just a few times. This sequence joins TRBV28 and TRBJ2-1; TRBD2 matches 7 bases. The CDR3 spans 13 residues. The V segment lost 10 bases and the J segment 0 bases; nucleotides outside the gene matches: 3. From germline, CDR1 is MDHEN and CDR2 SYDVKM. The CDR3 loop reads CATSGPSYNEQFF. DNA for the CDR3: TGTGCCACTAGCGGACCCTCCTACAATGAGCAGTTCTTC.

Only a few counts were recorded for this clonotype. The chain links TRBV3-1 to TRBJ2-7; 7 bases map to TRBD2. Losses at the gene ends were 0 bases for V and 2 bases for J; bases not matched to a gene: 4. Per germline, CDR1 LGHDT and CDR2 YNNKEL (reference sequence). The CDR3 is 15 amino acids. CDR3 region: CASSQERTRPYEQYF. Here the CDR3 DNA reads TGTGCCAGCAGCCAAGAGCGGACTAGGCCCTACGAGCAGTACTTC.

V and J are TRBV12-3 or TRBV12-4 and TRBJ2-7, with D perhaps matching TRBD1 (6 bases). Deletions cut 5 bases from V and 2 bases from J, with 13 bases between. The CDR3 sequence is 14 residues long. This CDR3 is CASSQYRVAYEQYF. The CDR3 DNA sequence: TGTGCCAGCAGTCAGTACAGGGTTGCCTACGAGCAGTACTTC.

The rearrangement joins TRBV5-1 to TRBJ2-7; D possibly uses TRBD1 or TRBD2 (7 bases each). The CDR3 has 15 residues. Trimming removed 1 base at V and 2 bases at J, with 13 bases between. CDR1 SGHRS and CDR2 YFSETQ come from the germline V gene. CDR3 residues: CASSLTAGGAYEQYF. For the CDR3, the DNA is TGCGCCAGCAGCTTGACGGCAGGGGGGGCCTACGAGCAGTACTTC.

This clonotype was counted only a few times. This chain joins TRBV3-1 and TRBJ2-1; the match to TRBD2 covers 11 bases. The CDR3 runs to 17 residues. V dropped 4 bases and J dropped 2; count of bases not matched to a gene: 7. CDR1 is LGHDT, CDR2 YNNKEL, per germline (reference sequence). In DNA, the CDR3 is TGTGCCAGCAGCCCGTATACTAGCGGGAGTACCTACAATGAGCAGTTCTTC. It encodes CASSPYTSGSTYNEQFF.

This chain connects TRBV10-3 to TRBJ2-1; D gene unclear. Germline CDR1 is ENHRY and CDR2 is SYGVKD. V gave up 3 bases and J gave up 5 bases, with 5 bases separating them. This CDR3 has 12 amino acids. The CDR3 DNA reads as TGTGCCATCAGTGACTACGACAATGAGCAGTTCTTC. It is translated as CAISDYDNEQFF.

This clonotype was detected a few times. The J gene is TRBJ2-1, the V gene TRBV20-1; D is perhaps TRBD1 (6 bases). V lost 3 bases to trimming and J lost 7 bases, with 22 bases between them. Germline CDR1 is DFQATT and CDR2 is SNEGSKA (reference sequence). The CDR3 is made up of 16 amino acids. The chain's CDR3 is CSASDRGQGIRNEQFF. The DNA of the CDR3 is TGCAGTGCTAGCGATCGTGGGCAGGGGATTAGGAATGAGCAGTTCTTC.